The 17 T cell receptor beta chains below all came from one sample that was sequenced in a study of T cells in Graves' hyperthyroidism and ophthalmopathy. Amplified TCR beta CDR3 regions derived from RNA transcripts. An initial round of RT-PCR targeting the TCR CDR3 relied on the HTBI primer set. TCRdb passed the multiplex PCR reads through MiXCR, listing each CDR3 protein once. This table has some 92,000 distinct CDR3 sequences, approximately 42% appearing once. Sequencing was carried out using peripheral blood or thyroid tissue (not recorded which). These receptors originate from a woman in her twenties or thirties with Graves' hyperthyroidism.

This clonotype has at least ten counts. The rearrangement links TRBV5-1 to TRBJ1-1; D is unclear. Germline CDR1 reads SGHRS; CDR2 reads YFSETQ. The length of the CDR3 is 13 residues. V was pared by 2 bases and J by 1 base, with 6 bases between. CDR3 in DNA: TGCGCCAGCAGCTTCAAGGAGAACACTGAAGCTTTCTTT. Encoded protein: CASSFKENTEAFF.

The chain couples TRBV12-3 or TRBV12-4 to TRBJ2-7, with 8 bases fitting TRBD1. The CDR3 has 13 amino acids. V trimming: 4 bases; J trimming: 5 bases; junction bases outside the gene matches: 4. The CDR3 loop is CASSWPGQDEQYF. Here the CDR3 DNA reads TGTGCCAGCAGTTGGCCGGGACAGGACGAGCAGTACTTC.

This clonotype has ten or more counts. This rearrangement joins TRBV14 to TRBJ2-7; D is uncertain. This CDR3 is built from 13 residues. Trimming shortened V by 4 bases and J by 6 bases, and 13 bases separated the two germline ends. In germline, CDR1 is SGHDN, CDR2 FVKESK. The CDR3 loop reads CASSPGGSTEQYF. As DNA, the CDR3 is TGTGCCAGCAGCCCCGGTGGCAGTACCGAGCAGTACTTC.

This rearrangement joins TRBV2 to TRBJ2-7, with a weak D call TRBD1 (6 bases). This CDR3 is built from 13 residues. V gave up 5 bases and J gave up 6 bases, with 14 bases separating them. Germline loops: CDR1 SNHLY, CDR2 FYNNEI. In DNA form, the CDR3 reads TGTGCCAGCAGTTCTCAGGGGCCGGGCGAGCAGTACTTC. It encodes CASSSQGPGEQYF.

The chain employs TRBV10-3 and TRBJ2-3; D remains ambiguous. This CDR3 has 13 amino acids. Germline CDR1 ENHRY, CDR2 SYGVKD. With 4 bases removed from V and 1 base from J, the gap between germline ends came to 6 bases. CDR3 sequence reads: CAISVQGTDTQYF. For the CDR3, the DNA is TGTGCCATCAGTGTGCAGGGCACAGATACGCAGTATTTT.

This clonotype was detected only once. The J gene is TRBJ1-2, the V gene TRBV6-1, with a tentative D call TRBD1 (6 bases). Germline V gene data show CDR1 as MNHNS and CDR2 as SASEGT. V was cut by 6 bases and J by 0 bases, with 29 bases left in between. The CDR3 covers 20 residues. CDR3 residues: CASRLTLPGVLLLTNYGYTF. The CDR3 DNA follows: TGTGCCAGCAGGCTAACCCTCCCAGGGGTCCTATTACTTACTAACTATGGCTACACCTTC.

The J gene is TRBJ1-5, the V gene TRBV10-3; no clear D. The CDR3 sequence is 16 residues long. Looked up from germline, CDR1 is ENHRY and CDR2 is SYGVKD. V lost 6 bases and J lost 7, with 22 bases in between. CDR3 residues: CAISRQDTSEAQPQHF. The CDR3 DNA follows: TGTGCCATCAGCAGACAAGACACCTCGGAAGCGCAGCCCCAGCATTTT.

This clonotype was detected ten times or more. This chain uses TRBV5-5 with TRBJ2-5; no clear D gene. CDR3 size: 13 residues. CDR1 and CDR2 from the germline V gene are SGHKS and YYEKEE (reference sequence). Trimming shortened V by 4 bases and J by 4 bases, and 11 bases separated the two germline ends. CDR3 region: CASSPGWGETQYF. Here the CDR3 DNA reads TGTGCCAGCAGCCCCGGGTGGGGAGAGACCCAGTACTTC.

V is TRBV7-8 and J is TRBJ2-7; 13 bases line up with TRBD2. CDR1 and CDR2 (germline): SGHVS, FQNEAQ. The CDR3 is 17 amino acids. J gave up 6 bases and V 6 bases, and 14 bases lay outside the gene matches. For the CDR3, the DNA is TGTGCCAGCAGACTATCTCCCGGGACTAGCGGGACACGCGAGCAGTACTTC. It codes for CASRLSPGTSGTREQYF.

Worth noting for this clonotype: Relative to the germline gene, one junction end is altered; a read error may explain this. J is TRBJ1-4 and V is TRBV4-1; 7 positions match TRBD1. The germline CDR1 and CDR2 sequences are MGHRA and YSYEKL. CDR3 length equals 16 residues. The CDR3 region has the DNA TGTGCCAGCAGCCAAGACCCGTACAGGGGCGATGAAGAACTGTTTTTT. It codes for CASSQDPYRGDEELFF.

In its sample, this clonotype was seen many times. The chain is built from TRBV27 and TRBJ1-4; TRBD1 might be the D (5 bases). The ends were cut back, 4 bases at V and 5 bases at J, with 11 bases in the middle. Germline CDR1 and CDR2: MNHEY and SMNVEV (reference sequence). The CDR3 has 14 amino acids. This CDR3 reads CASSSTVYNEKLFF. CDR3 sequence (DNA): TGTGCCAGCAGTTCGACAGTGTACAATGAAAAACTGTTTTTT.

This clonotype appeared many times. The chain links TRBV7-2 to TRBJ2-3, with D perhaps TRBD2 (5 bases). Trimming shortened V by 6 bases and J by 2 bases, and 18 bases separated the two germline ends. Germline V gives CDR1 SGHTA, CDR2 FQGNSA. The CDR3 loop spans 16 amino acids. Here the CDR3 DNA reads TGTGCCAGCAGTCCCTTAGGAGTGGGAGCCACAGATACGCAGTATTTT. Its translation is CASSPLGVGATDTQYF.

The DNA for the CDR3 is TGTGCCATCAGTTTTAGGTCTAGCGGGAGCTCCTACGAGCAGTACTTC. Its translation: CAISFRSSGSSYEQYF. The V and J genes are TRBV10-3 and TRBJ2-7; 10 nucleotides match TRBD2. The CDR3 covers 16 residues. The J segment lost 0 bases and the V segment lost 5 bases, leaving 7 bases of the junction unmatched. Germline V gene data show CDR1 as ENHRY and CDR2 as SYGVKD.

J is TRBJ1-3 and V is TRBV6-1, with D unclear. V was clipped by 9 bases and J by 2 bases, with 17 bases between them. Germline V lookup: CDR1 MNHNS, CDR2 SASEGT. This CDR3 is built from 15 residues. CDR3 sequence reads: CASLAGGPTGNTIYF. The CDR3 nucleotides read TGTGCCAGTCTAGCGGGAGGGCCTACTGGAAACACCATATATTTT.

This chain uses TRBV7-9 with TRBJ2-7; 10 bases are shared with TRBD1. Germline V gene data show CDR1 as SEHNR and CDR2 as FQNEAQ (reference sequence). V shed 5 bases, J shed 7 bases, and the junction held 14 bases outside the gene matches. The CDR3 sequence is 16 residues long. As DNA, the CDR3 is TGTGCCAGCAGCCCCCCCCCGGGACAGGGGCTTGAGGAGCAGTACTTC. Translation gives CASSPPPGQGLEEQYF.

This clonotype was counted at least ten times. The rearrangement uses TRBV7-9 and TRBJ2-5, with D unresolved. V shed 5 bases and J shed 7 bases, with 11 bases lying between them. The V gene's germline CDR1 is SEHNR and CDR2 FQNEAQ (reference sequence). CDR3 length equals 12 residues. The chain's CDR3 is CASSPLGGTQYF. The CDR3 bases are TGTGCCAGCAGCCCCCTTGGTGGGACCCAGTACTTC.

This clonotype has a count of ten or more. The CDR3 DNA is TGCGCCAGCAGTAACCGAGGACAGGGGGAGCTGTTTTTT. Translating it yields CASSNRGQGELFF. The rearrangement uses TRBV4-1 and TRBJ2-2, with TRBD1 as a possible D gene (6 bases). This CDR3 has 13 residues. V gave up 6 bases and J gave up 8 bases, with 13 bases separating them. Per germline, CDR1 MGHRA and CDR2 YSYEKL.